This T cell receptor beta chain was documented in a study of blood T cell repertoires in COVID-19. This table comes from immunoSEQ multiplex PCR, and its TCRdb copy is limited to in-frame clones, with some not included. The data hold approximately 400,000 clones, with less than 90% observed a single time. CDR3 length: 17 amino acids. The V segment lost 1 base and the J segment 1 base; nucleotides outside the gene matches: 3. CDR1 is MNHEY, CDR2 SMNVEV, per germline (reference sequence). The chain recombines TRBV27 with TRBJ1-6; 8 nucleotides match TRBD1. The sample consisted of PBMCs or T cells enriched from blood (not recorded which). This clonotype was obtained from a woman in her 50s who had recovered from COVID-19. CDR3 sequence (DNA): TGTGCCAGCAGTTTATTACAGGGGGATTCCTATAATTCACCCCTCCACTTT. Its protein is CASSLLQGDSYNSPLHF.